One sample yielded the 9 T cell receptor beta chains listed below, sequenced in a study of graft-versus-host responses after intestinal transplantation. Profiling relied on immunoSEQ multiplex PCR, and the TCRdb table lists in-frame clones only, not all of them. The sample shows 80,000 to 100,000 clones, approximately 90% of them seen only once. Their antigen targets remain unknown. This specimen was unstimulated CD4+ T cells sorted from spleen or lymph node cells, taken before intestinal transplant. These receptors originate from a human donor who received an intestinal transplant.

The chain has TRBV7-9 and TRBJ2-3, with TRBD2 matching over 8 bases. The germline CDR1 and CDR2 sequences are SEHNR and FQNEAQ (reference sequence). V gave up 5 bases and J gave up 0 bases; unmatched junction bases: 4. The CDR3 runs 15 residues. The chain's CDR3 is CASSEPSGSTDTQYF. Here the CDR3 DNA reads TGTGCCAGCAGCGAACCTAGCGGGAGCACAGATACGCAGTATTTT.

The chain is built from TRBV7-9 and TRBJ2-3, with 14 bases aligning to TRBD2. V lost 3 bases and J lost 2; bases outside the gene matches: 4. The CDR3 length is 17 residues. CDR1 SEHNR and CDR2 FQNEAQ come from the germline V gene (reference sequence). For the CDR3, the DNA is TGTGCCAGCAGCTTTGGACTAGCGGGGGGCCCCACAGATACGCAGTATTTT. Amino acid sequence: CASSFGLAGGPTDTQYF.

The chain uses TRBV28 and TRBJ1-6; a weak D match, TRBD1 (6 bases). The V end lost 2 bases, the J end lost 7 bases, and 15 bases lay between the germline ends. The CDR3 runs 16 residues. Looked up from germline, CDR1 is MDHEN and CDR2 is SYDVKM. CDR3 coding DNA: TGTGCCAGCAGTTTAAGGGAGTGGGGGCGGAATTCACCCCTCCACTTT. Protein sequence: CASSLREWGRNSPLHF.

This chain uses TRBV7-9 with TRBJ1-2; D remains unclear. Germline V gene sequence: CDR1 SEHNR, CDR2 FQNEAQ (reference sequence). The CDR3 covers 12 residues. V lost 11 bases to trimming and J lost 4 bases, with 14 bases between them. Here the CDR3 DNA reads TGTGCCTTACAAAAGGGAGGCTATGGCTACACCTTC. Translation: CALQKGGYGYTF.

V gene TRBV30 combines with J gene TRBJ2-6; tentative D call: TRBD1 (6 bases). The germline gives CDR1 GTSNPN, CDR2 SVGIG (reference sequence). CDR3 length equals 15 residues. V lost 2 bases, J lost 2 bases, and 10 bases lay in between. The CDR3 DNA sequence: TGTGCCTGGAGTCACAGGGAGACTGGGGCCAACGTCCTGACTTTC. It yields the protein CAWSHRETGANVLTF.

This clone appeared a single time. The chain recombines TRBV28 with TRBJ1-5; D not resolved. The CDR3 sequence is 14 residues long. V dropped 1 base and J dropped 4 bases, with 8 bases sitting between them. CDR1 and CDR2 (germline): MDHEN, SYDVKM. In nucleotides, the CDR3 is TGTGCCAGCAGTTTATCGTACAGAAATCAGCCCCAGCATTTT. Its protein product is CASSLSYRNQPQHF. Complete variable domain (other parts from reference TRBV28 and TRBJ1-5): DVKVTQSSRYLVKRTGEKVFLECVQDMDHENMFWYRQDPGLGLRLIYFSYDVKMKEKGDIPEGYSVSREKKERFSLILESASTNQTSMYLCASSLSYRNQPQHFGDGTRLSIL.

The V gene is TRBV19, the J gene TRBJ2-7; D perhaps matches TRBD1 (6 bases). The V end was cut by 3 bases, the J end by 2 bases, with 11 bases between. The CDR3 contains 14 residues. From germline, CDR1 is LNHDA and CDR2 SQIVND (reference sequence). The CDR3 sequence is CASSIFWGPYEQYF. Written as DNA, the CDR3 is TGTGCCAGTAGTATCTTCTGGGGGCCCTACGAGCAGTACTTC.

This chain uses TRBV2 with TRBJ1-1; no clear D gene. This CDR3 comprises 13 residues. Germline-derived CDR1 and CDR2 are SNHLY and FYNNEI. The germline V and J ends were trimmed by 6 bases and 1 base, with 9 bases remaining between them. The CDR3 is CASRKNSNTEAFF. CDR3 nucleotide sequence: TGTGCCAGCAGGAAAAACTCGAACACTGAAGCTTTCTTT. The full variable domain, completed using reference TRBV2 and TRBJ1-1, is EPEVTQTPSHQVTQMGQEVILRCVPISNHLYFYWYRQILGQKVEFLVSFYNNEISEKSEIFDDQFSVERPDGSNFTLKIRSTKLEDSAMYFCASRKNSNTEAFFGQGTRLTVV.

Regarding this clone: This CDR3 is also generated by other DNA sequences in the sample. The V call is TRBV6-5, the J call TRBJ1-2; 9 bases fit TRBD1. Germline assignment: CDR1 MNHEY and CDR2 SVGAGI. The CDR3 runs 13 residues. After removal of 5 bases from V and 5 bases from J, the junction contained 3 bases not matched to a gene. The CDR3 DNA reads as TGTGCCAGCAGTACCGGGACAGGGTATGGCTACACCTTC. As protein: CASSTGTGYGYTF.